The 25 T cell receptor beta chains in this list originate from one sample, sequenced in a study of T cell repertoires in aging, cancer and after chemotherapy (dated by TCRdb to about 2019). The instrument given in TCRdb is Illumina MiSeq. Rearranged TRB sequences spanning V, D and J segments were amplified in a multiplex touch-down PCR with a mixed TRB-A/B primer pool. TCRdb reran the public reads through fastp at Q25 and MiXCR, keeping productive beta chains. Rows with a matching CDR3 protein are joined into one entry that keeps the most common DNA and genes. The sample records around 10,000 distinct CDR3 sequences, less than 35% of which are singletons. 15% to 20% of the sample is held by the ten biggest clonotypes. TCR beta rearrangements were amplified from genomic DNA isolated from peripheral blood, not from sorted cells or RNA. The sequencing sample was made of blood. The receptors derive from a human donor in good health. The donor label of this sample is uncertain.

This chain uses TRBV12-3 or TRBV12-4 with TRBJ2-7; TRBD2 matches at 8 bases. Trimming at V came to 5 bases and at J to 4 bases, leaving 4 bases not matched to a gene. CDR3 length equals 13 residues. CDR3 in DNA: TGTGCCAGCAGTCAAAGCGGGAGTTACGAGCAGTACTTC. This gives the protein CASSQSGSYEQYF.

This clonotype was detected a few times. The chain joins TRBV12-3 or TRBV12-4 to TRBJ2-1, with 7 bases matching TRBD2. V was clipped by 8 bases and J by 4 bases; unmatched bases: 8. The CDR3 is 14 residues long. CDR3 bases: TGTGCCAGCCGGTCTAGCGGCACGTACAATGAGCAGTTCTTC. Protein sequence: CASRSSGTYNEQFF.

This clonotype rates as medium-sized (0.01 to 0.1%). The chain joins TRBV30 to TRBJ2-3; D tentatively reads TRBD1 or TRBD2 (6 bases each). The germline V and J ends were trimmed by 2 bases and 3 bases, with 12 bases remaining between them. Germline V gives CDR1 GTSNPN, CDR2 SVGIG (reference sequence). CDR3 size: 14 residues. CDR3 DNA: TGTGCCTGGAGTCTAGGGGGGCCGACAGATACGCAGTATTTT. Protein product: CAWSLGGPTDTQYF.

In its sample, this clonotype is medium-sized. This sequence joins TRBV6-5 and TRBJ1-2, with TRBD1 matching over 7 bases. Germline assignment: CDR1 MNHEY and CDR2 SVGAGI. With 0 bases clipped from V and 3 bases from J, the junction kept 4 bases outside the gene matches. This CDR3 spans 15 amino acids. CDR3 DNA sequence: TGTGCCAGCAGTTACTCTAGGGGACAGTACTATGGCTACACCTTC. Protein sequence: CASSYSRGQYYGYTF.

The V and J genes are TRBV5-1 and TRBJ1-6, with D unresolved. This CDR3 contains 13 residues. The germline gives CDR1 SGHRS, CDR2 YFSETQ. Trimming removed 2 bases from V and 7 bases from J, with 7 bases in between. CDR3 residues: CASSLAGNSPLHF. CDR3 DNA: TGCGCCAGCAGCTTAGCAGGCAATTCACCCCTCCACTTT. Full variable domain (missing parts from reference TRBV5-1 and TRBJ1-6): KAGVTQTPRYLIKTRGQQVTLSCSPISGHRSVSWYQQTPGQGLQFLFEYFSETQRNKGNFPGRFSGRQFSNSRSEMNVSTLELGDSALYLCASSLAGNSPLHFGNGTRLTVT.

The CDR3 region is CATSRDSGLGRSASSTDTQYF. CDR3 in DNA: TGTGCCACCAGCAGAGATTCGGGGCTTGGTCGTAGCGCCTCTAGCACAGATACGCAGTATTTT. The rearrangement joins TRBV15 to TRBJ2-3; D possibly matches TRBD1 or TRBD2 (5 bases each). CDR1 and CDR2 from the germline V gene are LNHNV and YYDKDF (reference sequence). CDR3 length: 21 amino acids. V was cut by 0 bases and J by 0 bases, with 25 bases left in between.

The rearrangement uses TRBV19 and TRBJ2-7, with D perhaps given as TRBD1 or TRBD2 (6 bases each). Per germline, CDR1 LNHDA and CDR2 SQIVND (reference sequence). This CDR3 has 15 amino acids. V was pared by 2 bases and J by 0 bases, with 11 bases between. DNA of the CDR3: TGTGCCAGTAGTATACCGGGGGCCAGCTCCTACGAGCAGTACTTC. It yields the protein CASSIPGASSYEQYF.

V and J are TRBV7-2 and TRBJ1-1, with D possibly being TRBD1 (6 bases). This CDR3 region has 16 residues. V was clipped by 1 base and J by 4 bases, with 16 bases between them. CDR1 is SGHTA, CDR2 FQGNSA, per germline. The DNA of the CDR3 is TGTGCCAGCAGCTTAGATTTATTGGGGGCGGGCACTGAAGCTTTCTTT. This encodes CASSLDLLGAGTEAFF.

This clonotype was seen only a few times. The chain couples TRBV19 to TRBJ2-3, with unresolved D. Germline V gene data show CDR1 as LNHDA and CDR2 as SQIVND (reference sequence). The CDR3 loop spans 14 amino acids. V was trimmed by 3 bases and J by 1 base, leaving 8 bases between them. Here the CDR3 reads CASSIRVGTDTQYF. In nucleotides, the CDR3 is TGTGCCAGTAGTATTAGAGTCGGCACAGATACGCAGTATTTT.

By frequency in the sample, this clonotype is medium-sized. The rearrangement links TRBV29-1 to TRBJ1-1; 7 nucleotides agree with TRBD1. This CDR3 has 12 residues. Unmatched junction bases numbered 7, after V lost 4 bases and J lost 8 bases. Germline CDR1 reads SQVTM; CDR2 reads ANQGSEA. The DNA for the CDR3 is TGCAGCGTTGCCCGACAGGGCGCGGAAGCTTTCTTT. Translation gives CSVARQGAEAFF.

This clonotype appeared once. The chain recombines TRBV6-1 with TRBJ2-5; unclear D gene. Trimming pared 5 bases from V and 5 bases from J, leaving 24 bases between. The germline V gene encodes CDR1 MNHNS and CDR2 SASEGT. The CDR3 is 17 amino acids. The CDR3 is CASSPNYPTLGEETQYF. The DNA for the CDR3 is TGTGCCAGCAGTCCTAATTACCCGACCTTAGGAGAGGAGACCCAGTACTTC.

The sample holds a few counts of this clonotype. The gene calls are TRBV5-4 and TRBJ1-1, with 7 bases aligning to TRBD1. The CDR3 contains 16 residues. Trimming at V came to 3 bases and at J to 0 bases, leaving 8 bases not matched to a gene. Germline CDR1 and CDR2: SGHNT and YYREEE (reference sequence). This chain's CDR3 is CASSSGAQGMNTEAFF. In DNA form, the CDR3 reads TGTGCCAGCAGCTCGGGGGCACAGGGGATGAACACTGAAGCTTTCTTT.

This rearrangement joins TRBV12-3 or TRBV12-4 to TRBJ1-2, with 10 nucleotides matching TRBD1. Losses at the gene ends were 7 bases for V and 4 bases for J; bases not matched to a gene: 3. This CDR3 is 13 amino acids long. The CDR3 here is CASMTGGAYGYTF. CDR3 bases: TGTGCCAGCATGACAGGGGGCGCCTATGGCTACACCTTC.

The chain is built from TRBV19 and TRBJ1-4; 9 bases are shared with TRBD1. CDR3 length: 14 amino acids. CDR1 is LNHDA, CDR2 SQIVND, per germline (reference sequence). V shed 7 bases, J shed 7 bases, and the junction held 7 bases outside the gene matches. DNA for the CDR3: TGTGCCAGTACCAACAGGGGGCTTGGTGAAAAACTGTTTTTT. Protein sequence: CASTNRGLGEKLFF. Full variable domain (missing parts from reference TRBV19 and TRBJ1-4): DGGITQSPKYLFRKEGQNVTLSCEQNLNHDAMYWYRQDPGQGLRLIYYSQIVNDFQKGDIAEGYSVSREKKESFPLTVTSAQKNPTAFYLCASTNRGLGEKLFFGSGTQLSVL.

This chain uses TRBV13 with TRBJ2-3; D not resolved. Looked up from germline, CDR1 is PRHDT and CDR2 is FYEKMQ (reference sequence). This CDR3 spans 13 amino acids. V lost 0 bases and J lost 4, with 5 bases in between. For the CDR3, the DNA is TGTGCCAGCAGCTTAGGCCCCTCAGATACGCAGTATTTT. It specifies CASSLGPSDTQYF.

This clonotype occurred a few times. This chain uses TRBV6-2 or TRBV6-3 with TRBJ2-7; the D is unclear. V lost 3 bases and J 5 bases, leaving 5 bases between the germline ends. The CDR3 sequence is 11 residues long. Germline V gene sequence: CDR1 MNHEY, CDR2 SVGEGT. The CDR3 sequence: CASSYLNEQYF. The CDR3 bases are TGTGCCAGCAGTTATTTGAACGAGCAGTACTTC.

This chain connects TRBV6-5 to TRBJ2-1; TRBD2 matches at 13 bases. Germline V gene sequence: CDR1 MNHEY, CDR2 SVGAGI. The CDR3 is made up of 16 amino acids. The V gene end was trimmed by 4 bases and the J gene end by 4 bases; junction bases not matched to a gene: 4. CDR3 sequence: CASSSTSGRGYNEQFF. The CDR3 DNA follows: TGTGCCAGCAGTTCCACTAGCGGGAGGGGTTACAATGAGCAGTTCTTC.

J is TRBJ1-5 and V is TRBV6-5, with D tentatively TRBD1 (5 bases). V was shortened by 6 bases and J by 4 bases, with 10 bases between the two germline ends. CDR3 length equals 13 residues. Germline loops: CDR1 MNHEY, CDR2 SVGAGI. CDR3 amino acids: CASRNGGNQPQHF. The DNA for the CDR3 is TGTGCCAGCAGGAACGGGGGGAATCAGCCCCAGCATTTT.

The rearrangement uses TRBV12-3 or TRBV12-4 and TRBJ2-2; perhaps D is TRBD1 or TRBD2 (5 bases each). This CDR3 has 14 residues. The V and J ends lost 4 bases and 8 bases respectively, with 14 bases between them. The CDR3 DNA is TGTGCCAGCAGTTGGGGGACGACCAGTGGGGAGCTGTTTTTT. It translates to CASSWGTTSGELFF.

This clonotype was seen more than once but under ten times. The chain combines TRBV15 with TRBJ1-2; 9 positions agree with TRBD1. The CDR3 loop spans 15 amino acids. CDR1 and CDR2 (germline): LNHNV, YYDKDF (reference sequence). Germline trimming cut 1 base from V and 6 bases from J; bases unmatched to any gene: 6. The CDR3 is CATSRGQTGGHGYTF. Here the CDR3 DNA reads TGTGCCACCAGCAGAGGGCAGACAGGGGGACATGGCTACACCTTC.

This clonotype is labeled medium-sized (0.01 to 0.1%). The chain recombines TRBV29-1 with TRBJ1-1, with a weak D call TRBD1 (6 bases). V was shortened by 3 bases and J by 1 base, with 12 bases between the two germline ends. This CDR3 has 14 residues. The germline gives CDR1 SQVTM, CDR2 ANQGSEA. This CDR3 reads CSVEGGQANTEAFF. CDR3 nucleotides: TGCAGCGTTGAGGGGGGGCAGGCGAACACTGAAGCTTTCTTT. The complete variable domain, with remaining parts taken from reference TRBV29-1 and TRBJ1-1, reads SAVISQKPSRDICQRGTSLTIQCQVDSQVTMMFWYRQQPGQSLTLIATANQGSEATYESGFVIDKFPISRPNLTFSTLTVSNMSPEDSSIYLCSVEGGQANTEAFFGQGTRLTVV.

This clonotype was recorded only once. The rearrangement uses TRBV6-2 or TRBV6-3 and TRBJ2-7; 7 nucleotides match TRBD1. Germline V CDR1 and CDR2: MNHEY, SVGEGT. V was clipped by 7 bases and J by 2 bases; unmatched bases: 11. The CDR3 has 15 residues. CDR3 bases: TGTGCCAGCACCAGGTTCGAGGGGGCCCCCTACGAGCAGTACTTC. Its translation: CASTRFEGAPYEQYF.

V and J are TRBV24-1 and TRBJ1-3, with no clear D. This CDR3 is 15 amino acids long. Deletions cut 4 bases from V and 2 bases from J, with 11 bases between. CDR1 and CDR2 (germline): KGHDR, SFDVKD. CDR3 amino acids: CATSDPQRAGNTIYF. The CDR3 coding sequence is TGTGCCACCAGTGACCCACAGCGGGCTGGAAACACCATATATTTT.

The V and J genes are TRBV19 and TRBJ2-1; 10 positions agree with TRBD1. Germline V gives CDR1 LNHDA, CDR2 SQIVND (reference sequence). The CDR3 extends over 16 amino acids. V shed 6 bases and J 7 bases; nucleotides not matched to a gene: 12. CDR3: CASRKDIGTGENEQFF. CDR3 nucleotides: TGTGCCAGTAGAAAAGATATAGGGACAGGGGAGAATGAGCAGTTCTTC.

In its sample, this clonotype was seen once. This chain connects TRBV7-2 to TRBJ1-2; D is unresolved. The CDR3 is 14 amino acids. CDR1 SGHTA and CDR2 FQGNSA come from the germline V gene. V dropped 1 base and J dropped 1 base, with 7 bases sitting between them. The CDR3 region is CASSLEFGNYGYTF. CDR3 DNA: TGTGCCAGCAGCTTAGAATTTGGTAACTATGGCTACACCTTC.